The TCR beta chain described here comes from a study of T cell responses to AZD1222 COVID-19 vaccine. Study-wide points: The span of vaccine-associated CD4 TCRs extended across spike, with dominance at 160-218 and 743-854. Researchers took repertoire samples only after the peak T cell response had come.

The V and J ends lost 8 bases and 5 bases respectively, with 16 bases between them. The CDR3 consists of 14 residues. Germline CDR1 reads MNHEY; CDR2 reads SVGAGI. The data were produced by immunoSEQ multiplex PCR, yet TCRdb's version contains in-frame clones alone and is incomplete. The sample holds roughly 83,000 clones; 86% are singletons and the top ten take 8.7%. About this clone: The antigen is unknown.

The sample in question was peripheral blood, obtained on day 0 of AZD1222 vaccination. The TCR originated in an adult in good health. The chain joins TRBV6-5 to TRBJ1-5; D remains unclear. The CDR3 here is CASRLYEGHQPQHF. The CDR3 DNA is TGTGCCAGCCGGCTCTACGAGGGTCATCAGCCCCAGCATTTT.